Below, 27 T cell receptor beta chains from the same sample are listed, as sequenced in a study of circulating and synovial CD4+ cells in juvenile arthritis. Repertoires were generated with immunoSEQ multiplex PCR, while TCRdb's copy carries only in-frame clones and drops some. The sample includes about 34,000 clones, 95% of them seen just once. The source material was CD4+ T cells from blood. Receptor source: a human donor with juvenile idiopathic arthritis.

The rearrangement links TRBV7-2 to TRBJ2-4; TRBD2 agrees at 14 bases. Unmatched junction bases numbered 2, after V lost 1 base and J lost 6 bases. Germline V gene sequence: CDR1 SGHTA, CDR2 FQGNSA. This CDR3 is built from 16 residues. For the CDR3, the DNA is TGTGCCAGCAGCTTAGGACTAGCGGGGGGGCGAAACATTCAGTACTTC. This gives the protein CASSLGLAGGRNIQYF.

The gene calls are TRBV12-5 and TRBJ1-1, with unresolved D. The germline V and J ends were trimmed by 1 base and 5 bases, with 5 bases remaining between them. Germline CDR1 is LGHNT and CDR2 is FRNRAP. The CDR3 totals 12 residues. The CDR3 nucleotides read TGTGCTAGTGGTTTGGATTCGACTGAAGCTTTCTTT. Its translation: CASGLDSTEAFF.

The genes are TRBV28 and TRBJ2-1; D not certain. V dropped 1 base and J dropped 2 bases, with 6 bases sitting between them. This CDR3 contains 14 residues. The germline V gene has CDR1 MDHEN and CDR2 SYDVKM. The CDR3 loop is CASSLSGPYNEQFF. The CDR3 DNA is TGTGCCAGCAGTTTATCAGGCCCCTACAATGAGCAGTTCTTC.

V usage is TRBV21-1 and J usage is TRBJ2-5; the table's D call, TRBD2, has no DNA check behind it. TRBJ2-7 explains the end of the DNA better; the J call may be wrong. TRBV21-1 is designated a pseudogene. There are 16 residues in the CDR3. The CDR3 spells CASSEGGGRETYEQYF. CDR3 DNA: TGTGCCAGCAGCGAGGGGGGGGGCAGGGAGACCTACGAGCAGTACTTC.

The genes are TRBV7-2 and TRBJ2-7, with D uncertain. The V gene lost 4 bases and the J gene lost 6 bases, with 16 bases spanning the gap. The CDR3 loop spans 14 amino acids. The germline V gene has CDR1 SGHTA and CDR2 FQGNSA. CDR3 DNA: TGTGCCAGCAGCTCCCAAGTGGCCCCCCTCGAGCAGTACTTC. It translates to CASSSQVAPLEQYF.

CDR3 region: CASSLPGTGVGYTF. The CDR3 bases are TGCGCCAGCAGCTTGCCAGGGACAGGGGTTGGCTACACCTTC. V gene TRBV5-1 combines with J gene TRBJ1-2; 10 bases are a match to TRBD1. This CDR3 is 14 amino acids long. V shed 1 base, J shed 7 bases, and the junction held 4 bases outside the gene matches. Germline V CDR1 and CDR2: SGHRS, YFSETQ. The entire variable domain, with the rest obtained from reference TRBV5-1 and TRBJ1-2, is as follows: KAGVTQTPRYLIKTRGQQVTLSCSPISGHRSVSWYQQTPGQGLQFLFEYFSETQRNKGNFPGRFSGRQFSNSRSEMNVSTLELGDSALYLCASSLPGTGVGYTFGSGTRLTVV.

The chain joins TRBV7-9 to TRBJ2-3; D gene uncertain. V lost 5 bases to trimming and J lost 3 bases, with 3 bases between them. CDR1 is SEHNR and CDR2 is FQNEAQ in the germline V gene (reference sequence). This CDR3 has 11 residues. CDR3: CASSVTDTQYF. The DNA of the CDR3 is TGTGCCAGCAGCGTAACAGATACGCAGTATTTT.

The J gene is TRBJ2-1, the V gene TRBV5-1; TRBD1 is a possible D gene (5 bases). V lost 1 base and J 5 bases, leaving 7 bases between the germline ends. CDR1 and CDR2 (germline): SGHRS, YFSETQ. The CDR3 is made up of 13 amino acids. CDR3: CASSLRGDNEQFF. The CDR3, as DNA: TGCGCCAGCAGCTTGAGGGGTGACAATGAGCAGTTCTTC. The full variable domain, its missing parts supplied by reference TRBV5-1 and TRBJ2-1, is KAGVTQTPRYLIKTRGQQVTLSCSPISGHRSVSWYQQTPGQGLQFLFEYFSETQRNKGNFPGRFSGRQFSNSRSEMNVSTLELGDSALYLCASSLRGDNEQFFGPGTRLTVL.

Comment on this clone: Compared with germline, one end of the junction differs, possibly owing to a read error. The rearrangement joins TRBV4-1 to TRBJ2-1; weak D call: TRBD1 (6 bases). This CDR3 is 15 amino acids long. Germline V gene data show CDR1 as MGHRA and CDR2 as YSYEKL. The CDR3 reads CASSQDEGMGASILF. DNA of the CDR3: TGCGCCAGCAGCCAAGATGAGGGGATGGGGGCCTCTATCCTCTTC.

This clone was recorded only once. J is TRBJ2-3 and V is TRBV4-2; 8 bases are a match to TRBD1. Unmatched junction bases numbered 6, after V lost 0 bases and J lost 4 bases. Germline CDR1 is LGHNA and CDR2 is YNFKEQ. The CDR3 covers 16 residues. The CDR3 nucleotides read TGTGCCAGCAGCCAAGATGGACAGGGTGGAGCAGATACGCAGTATTTT. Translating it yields CASSQDGQGGADTQYF.

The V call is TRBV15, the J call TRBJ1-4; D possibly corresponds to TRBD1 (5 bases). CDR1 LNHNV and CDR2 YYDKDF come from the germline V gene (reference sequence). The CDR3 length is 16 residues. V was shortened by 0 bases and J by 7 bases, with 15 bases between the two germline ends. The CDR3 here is CATSRDRGRVGEKLFF. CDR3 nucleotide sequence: TGTGCCACCAGCAGAGATAGGGGCAGGGTGGGTGAAAAACTGTTTTTT.

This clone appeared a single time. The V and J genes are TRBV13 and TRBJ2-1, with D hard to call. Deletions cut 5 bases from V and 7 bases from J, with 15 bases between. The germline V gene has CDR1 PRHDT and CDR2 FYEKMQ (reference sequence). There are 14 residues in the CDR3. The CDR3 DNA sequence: TGTGCCAGCAGCAACACCCGACTTGCGAATGAGCAGTTCTTC. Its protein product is CASSNTRLANEQFF.

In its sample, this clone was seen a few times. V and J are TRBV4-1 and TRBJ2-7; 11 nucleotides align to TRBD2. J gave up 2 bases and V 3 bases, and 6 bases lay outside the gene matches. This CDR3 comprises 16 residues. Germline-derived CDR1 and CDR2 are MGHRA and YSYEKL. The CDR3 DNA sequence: TGCGCCAGCAGCCAGAACCTAGCGGGGGGTACCTACGAGCAGTACTTC. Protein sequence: CASSQNLAGGTYEQYF.

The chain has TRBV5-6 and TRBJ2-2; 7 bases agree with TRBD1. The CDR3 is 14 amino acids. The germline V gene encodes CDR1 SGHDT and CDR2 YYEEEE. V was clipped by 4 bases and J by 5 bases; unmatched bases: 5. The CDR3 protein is CASSGTVVTGELFF. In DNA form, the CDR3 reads TGTGCCAGCAGCGGGACAGTAGTTACCGGGGAGCTGTTTTTT.

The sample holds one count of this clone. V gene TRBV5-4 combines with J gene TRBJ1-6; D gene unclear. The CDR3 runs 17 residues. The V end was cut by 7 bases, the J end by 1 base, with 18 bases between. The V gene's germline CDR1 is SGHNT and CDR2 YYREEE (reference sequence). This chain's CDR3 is CASWMSVEASYNSPLHF. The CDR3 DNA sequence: TGTGCCAGCTGGATGTCGGTTGAGGCATCCTATAATTCACCCCTCCACTTT.

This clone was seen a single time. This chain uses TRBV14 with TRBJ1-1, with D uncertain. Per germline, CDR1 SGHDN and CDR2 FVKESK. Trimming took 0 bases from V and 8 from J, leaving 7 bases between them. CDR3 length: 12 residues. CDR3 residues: CASSQDPQEAFF. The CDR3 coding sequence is TGTGCCAGCAGCCAAGATCCACAGGAAGCTTTCTTT.

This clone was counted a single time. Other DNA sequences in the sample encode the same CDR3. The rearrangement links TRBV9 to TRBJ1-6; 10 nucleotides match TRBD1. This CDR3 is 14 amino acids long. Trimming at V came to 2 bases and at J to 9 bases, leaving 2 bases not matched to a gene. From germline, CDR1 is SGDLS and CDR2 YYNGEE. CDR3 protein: CASSVGTGASPLHF. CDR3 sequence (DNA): TGTGCCAGCAGCGTCGGGACAGGGGCTTCACCCCTCCACTTT.

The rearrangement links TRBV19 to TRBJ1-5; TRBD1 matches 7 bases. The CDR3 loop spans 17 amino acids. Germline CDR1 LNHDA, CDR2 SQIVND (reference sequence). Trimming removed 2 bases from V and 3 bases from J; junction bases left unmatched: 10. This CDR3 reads CASSIKYGQAVNQPQHF. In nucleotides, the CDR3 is TGTGCCAGTAGTATAAAGTATGGACAGGCGGTCAATCAGCCCCAGCATTTT.

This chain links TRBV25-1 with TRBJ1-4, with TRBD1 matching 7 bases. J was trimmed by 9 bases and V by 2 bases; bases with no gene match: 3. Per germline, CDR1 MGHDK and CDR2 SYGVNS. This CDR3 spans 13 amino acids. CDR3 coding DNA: TGTGCCAGCAGTGAAAGGACAGGCAAAAAACTGTTTTTT. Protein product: CASSERTGKKLFF.

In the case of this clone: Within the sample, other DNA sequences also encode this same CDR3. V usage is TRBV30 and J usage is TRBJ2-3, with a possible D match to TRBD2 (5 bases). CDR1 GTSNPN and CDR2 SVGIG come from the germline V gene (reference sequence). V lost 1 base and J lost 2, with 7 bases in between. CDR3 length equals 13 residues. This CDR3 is CAWSAGNTDTQYF. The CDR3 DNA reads TGTGCCTGGAGTGCGGGGAACACAGATACGCAGTATTTT.

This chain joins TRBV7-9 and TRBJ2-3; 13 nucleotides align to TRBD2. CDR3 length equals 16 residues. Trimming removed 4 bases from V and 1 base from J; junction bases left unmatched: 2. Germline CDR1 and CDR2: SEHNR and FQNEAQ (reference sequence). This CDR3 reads CASSSGLAGRTDTQYF. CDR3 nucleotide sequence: TGTGCCAGCAGCTCGGGACTAGCGGGGCGCACAGATACGCAGTATTTT.

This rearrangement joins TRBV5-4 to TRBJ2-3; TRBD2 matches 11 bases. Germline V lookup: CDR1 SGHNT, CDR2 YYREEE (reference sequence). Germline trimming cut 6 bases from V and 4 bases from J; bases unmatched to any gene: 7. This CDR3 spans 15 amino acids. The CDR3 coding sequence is TGTGCCAGCACATACTTAGCGGGAGGGCCAGATACGCAGTATTTT. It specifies CASTYLAGGPDTQYF.

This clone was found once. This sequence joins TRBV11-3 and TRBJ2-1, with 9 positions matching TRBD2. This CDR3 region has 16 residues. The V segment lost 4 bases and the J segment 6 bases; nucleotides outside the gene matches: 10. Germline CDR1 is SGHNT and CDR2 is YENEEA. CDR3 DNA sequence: TGTGCCAGCAGCTCGAATAGCGGGAGACGCGGCAATGAGCAGTTCTTC. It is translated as CASSSNSGRRGNEQFF.

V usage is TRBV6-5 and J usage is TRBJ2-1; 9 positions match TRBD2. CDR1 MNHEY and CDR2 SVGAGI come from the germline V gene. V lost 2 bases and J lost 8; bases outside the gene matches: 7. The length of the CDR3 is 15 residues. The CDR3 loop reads CASSYGGGGADEQFF. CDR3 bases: TGTGCCAGCAGTTACGGGGGCGGGGGGGCAGATGAGCAGTTCTTC.

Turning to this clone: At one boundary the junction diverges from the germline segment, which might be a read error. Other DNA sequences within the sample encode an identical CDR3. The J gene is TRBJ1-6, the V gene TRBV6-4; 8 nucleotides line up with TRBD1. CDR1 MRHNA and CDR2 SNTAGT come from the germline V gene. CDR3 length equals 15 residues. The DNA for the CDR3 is TGTGCCAGCAGTGATGGACAGGGTAGTAATTCCCCCCTCCACTTT. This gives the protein CASSDGQGSNSPLHF.

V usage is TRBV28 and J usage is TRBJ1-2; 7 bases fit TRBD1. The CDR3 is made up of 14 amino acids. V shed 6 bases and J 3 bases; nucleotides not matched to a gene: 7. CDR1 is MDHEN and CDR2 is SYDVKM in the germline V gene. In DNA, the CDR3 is TGTGCCAGCAGGCGACAGGGCGCAGACTATGGCTACACCTTC. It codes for CASRRQGADYGYTF.

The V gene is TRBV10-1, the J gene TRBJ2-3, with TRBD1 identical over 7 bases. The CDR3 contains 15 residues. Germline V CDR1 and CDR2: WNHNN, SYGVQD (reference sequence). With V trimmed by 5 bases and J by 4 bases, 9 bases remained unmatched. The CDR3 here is CASSSTGWGPDTQYF. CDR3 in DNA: TGCGCCAGCAGTTCGACAGGGTGGGGCCCAGATACGCAGTATTTT.